Reported below is one T cell receptor beta chain. The antigen is undetermined. The data are from a study of T-cell reconstitution after alpha-beta-depleted transplantation in children. Whole-study findings and limits: After one year, T-cell counts and TCRbeta diversity mostly came from new T cells. It was reported that alpha-beta T cells came from several hundred expanded graft clones (about two months after transplant).

Losses at the gene ends were 1 base for V and 3 bases for J; bases not matched to a gene: 8. The CDR3 sequence is 16 residues long. Germline V gene sequence: CDR1 MNHNS, CDR2 SASEGT. Unique molecular identifiers were incorporated during preparation of the TCRbeta library. TCRdb called the PCR reads again in MiXCR, with one record for every CDR3 protein. The sample shows approximately 400,000 distinct CDR3 sequences, roughly 17% of them seen only once. This clonotype originated in a boy younger than two who had a stem cell transplant for Wiskott-Aldrich syndrome, so the T cells may come from the graft donor. This specimen consisted of PBMCs, mostly from graft donor cells, obtained 360 days after TCRalphabeta/CD19-depleted stem cell transplant. This chain joins TRBV6-1 and TRBJ2-7; 8 bases map to TRBD1. CDR3 region: CASSEVWDRNNYEQYF. The CDR3 DNA reads TGTGCCAGCAGTGAAGTCTGGGACAGGAACAACTACGAGCAGTACTTC.